This T cell receptor beta chain was sequenced for a study of T cell changes during pregnancy in multiple sclerosis. Profiled with immunoSEQ multiplex PCR; TCRdb holds only in-frame clones, not every one. The sample lists 100,000 or so clones; around 93% were seen once. V lost 6 bases, J lost 0 bases, and 2 bases stayed unmatched. The CDR3 extends over 14 amino acids. CDR1 MNHEY and CDR2 SMNVEV come from the germline V gene (reference sequence). Sequences were derived from peripheral blood, sampled in the third trimester of pregnancy. The TCR sequence derives from a female donor with multiple sclerosis, enrolled in a pregnancy study. The chain uses TRBV27 and TRBJ2-1; 7 bases agree with TRBD2. The CDR3, as DNA: TGTGCCAGCAGACTAGCGAACTCCTACAATGAGCAGTTCTTC. It encodes CASRLANSYNEQFF.